This TCR beta chain derives from a study of shared clonotypes between healthy human individuals (TCRdb year 2020). Broadly, across the study: A couple of women and three men aged 18 to 49 years were included in the cohort. To estimate repertoire size and how much clonotypes are shared between individuals, the study performed deep sequencing of blood TCR repertoires from a few healthy adults. To increase sequencing depth and limit assay-specific biases, TCR repertoire library preparation and sequencing were carried out by different laboratories using diverse techniques. Between about 0.8 and 9 billion PBMCs per donor were obtained by leukapheresis.

The donors were healthy, HIV-negative adults with no recently reported acute infections or vaccinations. Every donor was a Caucasian adult living in Nashville, Tennessee, USA. For unsorted samples, tens of millions of PBMCs were counted, and genomic DNA was extracted using the QIAamp DNA Blood Mini kit. After blood collection by leukapheresis, PBMCs were isolated using Ficoll-Histopaque density gradient centrifugation and then cryopreserved in the vapor phase of liquid nitrogen. Regarding this clone: Its antigen is still unknown. No qualities accompany the bases; no much larger clone lies one base away.

The paper's findings and limits, for the study overall: Based on pairwise subsampling, the degree of clonotype sharing among donors was expected to be affected by sequencing depth. The small number of donors limited the genetic and exposure-history diversity represented. Sampling was limited to blood, and TCR repertoires in tissue likely differ from TCR repertoires in blood.

Using the deep immunoSEQ assay, multiplex PCR amplified TCR CDR3 regions from genomic DNA. Genomic DNA extracted from each cell subset was distributed evenly over all wells of several immunoSEQ 96-well plates, and each plate served as one replicate. For unsorted PBMC, each replicate PCR was loaded with about 270 ng genomic DNA, equivalent to tens of thousands of T cell genomes. Genomic DNA from unsorted PBMC was sequenced over ten immunoSEQ deep assay plates. The purified libraries were quantified using a Qubit 3.0 fluorometer, sized with a Bioanalyzer 2100, and then quantified again using the KAPA Library Quantification kit. Each immunoSEQ 96-well plate was sequenced on its own single-read 150-cycle Illumina NextSeq 550 flow cell. In the paper's pipeline: Because the immunoSEQ output included only junctional sequences and no quality scores, the filtering could not be the same as the filtering used for full-length reads. Sequences were annotated with PyIR, a Python wrapper for IgBLAST v1.9, using IMGT germline references to assign V/J genes and CDR3. Reads were removed for weak V/J assignments (E-value above 1e-6), missing CDR3, stop codons, out-of-frame junctions, or ambiguous translated residues. A V3J clonotype was defined by an identical inferred V gene, J gene, and CDR3 amino acid sequence. Percentage overlap between repertoires was computed as shared unique clonotypes divided by the size of the smaller repertoire. Richness of each repertoire was evaluated using RTK rarefaction, the Chao1 estimator, and Recon v2.1 estimates of unobserved clonotypes. This is the immuneACCESS table as TCRdb keeps it, with only in-frame sequences that have V and J called. A part of the clones is gone; compared with another copy, unresolved V genes explain less than half, and the rest is unexplained. The DNA was the basis for D and trimming; V, J and clone size are from that table. The sample yields about 500,000 clones; around 77% were counted once. The top ten constitute around 12% of the sample.

Trimming removed 2 bases from V and 3 bases from J, leaving 7 bases between the germline ends. Spanning cysteine to phenylalanine, the CDR3 consists of 14 amino acids. The CDR3 DNA has 42 bases and is translated from base 1. CDR1 and CDR2, per the germline V gene, are ENHRY and SYGVKD. Sequencing was done on a sample of PBMCs. This sequence uses TRBV10-3 and TRBJ2-2, with the D gene uncertain. This receptor was taken from a woman aged 40 to 50 in good health. Some clones in this sample may be carry-over from other donors' samples. The DNA sequence reads TGTGCCATCAGTGAGCTCCCCGACACCGGGGAGCTGTTTTTT. Its coded protein is CAISELPDTGELFF.